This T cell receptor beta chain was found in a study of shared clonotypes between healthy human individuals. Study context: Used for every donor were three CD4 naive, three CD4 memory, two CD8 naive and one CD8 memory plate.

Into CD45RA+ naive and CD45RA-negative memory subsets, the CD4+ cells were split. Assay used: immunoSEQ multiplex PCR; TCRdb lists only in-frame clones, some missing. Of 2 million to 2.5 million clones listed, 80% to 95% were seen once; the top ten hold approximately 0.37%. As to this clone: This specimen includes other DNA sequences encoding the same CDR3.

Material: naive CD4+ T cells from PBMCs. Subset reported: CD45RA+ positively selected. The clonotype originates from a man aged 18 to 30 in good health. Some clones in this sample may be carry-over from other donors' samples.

The CDR3 DNA reads as TGTGCCAGCAGCTTCACTAGCGGGAGCACAGATACGCAGTATTTT. The encoded protein is CASSFTSGSTDTQYF. This chain joins TRBV7-9 and TRBJ2-3; TRBD2 matches at 9 bases. This CDR3 is 15 amino acids long. Germline-derived CDR1 and CDR2 are SEHNR and FQNEAQ (reference sequence). The trim removed 3 bases at V and 0 bases at J, leaving 1 base unmatched.